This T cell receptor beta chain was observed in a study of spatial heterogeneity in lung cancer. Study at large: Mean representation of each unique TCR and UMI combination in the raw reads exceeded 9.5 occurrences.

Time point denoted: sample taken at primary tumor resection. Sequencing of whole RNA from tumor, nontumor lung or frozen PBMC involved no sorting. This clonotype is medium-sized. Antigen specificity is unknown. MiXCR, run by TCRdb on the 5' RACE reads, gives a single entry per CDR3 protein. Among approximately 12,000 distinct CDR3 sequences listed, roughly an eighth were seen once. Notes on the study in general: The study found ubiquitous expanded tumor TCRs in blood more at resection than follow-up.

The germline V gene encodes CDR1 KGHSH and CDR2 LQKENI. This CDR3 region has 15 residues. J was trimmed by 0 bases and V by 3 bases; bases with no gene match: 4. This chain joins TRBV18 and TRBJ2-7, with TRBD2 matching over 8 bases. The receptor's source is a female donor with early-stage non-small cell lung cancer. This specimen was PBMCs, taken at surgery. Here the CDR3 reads CASSPREGSSYEQYF. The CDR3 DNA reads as TGTGCCAGCTCACCCCGGGAGGGAAGCTCCTACGAGCAGTACTTC.